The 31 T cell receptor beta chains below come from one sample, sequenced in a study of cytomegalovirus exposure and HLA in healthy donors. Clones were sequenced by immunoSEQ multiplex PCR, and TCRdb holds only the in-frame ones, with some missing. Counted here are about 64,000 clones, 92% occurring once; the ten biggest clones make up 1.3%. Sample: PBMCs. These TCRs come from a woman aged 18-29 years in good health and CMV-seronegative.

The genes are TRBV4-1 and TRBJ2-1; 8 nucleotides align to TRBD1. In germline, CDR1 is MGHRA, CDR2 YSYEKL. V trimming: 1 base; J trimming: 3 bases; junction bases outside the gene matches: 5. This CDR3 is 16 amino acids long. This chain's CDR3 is CASSQGPGQVYNEQFF. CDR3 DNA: TGCGCCAGCAGCCAAGGACCGGGACAGGTCTACAATGAGCAGTTCTTC.

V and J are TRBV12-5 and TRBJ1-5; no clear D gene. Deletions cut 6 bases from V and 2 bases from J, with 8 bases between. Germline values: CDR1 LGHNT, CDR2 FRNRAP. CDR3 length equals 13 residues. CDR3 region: CASGPERNQPQHF. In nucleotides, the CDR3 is TGTGCTAGTGGCCCCGAGCGCAATCAGCCCCAGCATTTT.

CDR3 sequence reads: CASSQDAVGTQYF. The CDR3 coding sequence is TGCGCCAGCAGCCAAGACGCGGTGGGGACCCAGTACTTC. The V and J genes are TRBV4-1 and TRBJ2-5; no firm D call. The germline V and J ends were trimmed by 0 bases and 7 bases, with 9 bases remaining between them. In germline, CDR1 is MGHRA, CDR2 YSYEKL. CDR3 length: 13 residues.

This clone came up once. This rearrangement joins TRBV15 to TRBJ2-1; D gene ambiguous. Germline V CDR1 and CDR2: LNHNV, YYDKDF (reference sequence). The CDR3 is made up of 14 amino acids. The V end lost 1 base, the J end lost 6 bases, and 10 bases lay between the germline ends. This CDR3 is CATSRVYGRNEQFF. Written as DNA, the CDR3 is TGTGCCACCAGCAGAGTGTATGGGCGCAATGAGCAGTTCTTC.

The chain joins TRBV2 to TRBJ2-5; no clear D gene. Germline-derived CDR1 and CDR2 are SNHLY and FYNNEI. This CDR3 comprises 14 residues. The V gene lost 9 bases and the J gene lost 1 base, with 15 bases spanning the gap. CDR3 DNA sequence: TGTGCCAGTCGAGGAGAGGCGGTCCAAGAGACCCAGTACTTC. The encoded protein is CASRGEAVQETQYF. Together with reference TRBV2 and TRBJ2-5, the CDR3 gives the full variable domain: EPEVTQTPSHQVTQMGQEVILRCVPISNHLYFYWYRQILGQKVEFLVSFYNNEISEKSEIFDDQFSVERPDGSNFTLKIRSTKLEDSAMYFCASRGEAVQETQYFGPGTRLLVL.

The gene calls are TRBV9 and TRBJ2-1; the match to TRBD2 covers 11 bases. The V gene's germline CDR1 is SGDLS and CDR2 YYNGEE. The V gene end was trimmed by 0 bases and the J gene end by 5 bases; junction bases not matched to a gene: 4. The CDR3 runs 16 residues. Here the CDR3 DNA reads TGTGCCAGCAGCGTAGGTGGGACTAGCGGTAACAATGAGCAGTTCTTC. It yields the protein CASSVGGTSGNNEQFF.

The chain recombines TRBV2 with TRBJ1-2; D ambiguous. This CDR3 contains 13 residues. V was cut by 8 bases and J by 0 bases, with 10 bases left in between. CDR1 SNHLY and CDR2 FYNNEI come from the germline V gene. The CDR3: CASPGLTNYGYTF. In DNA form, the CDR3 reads TGTGCCAGCCCCGGACTGACTAACTATGGCTACACCTTC.

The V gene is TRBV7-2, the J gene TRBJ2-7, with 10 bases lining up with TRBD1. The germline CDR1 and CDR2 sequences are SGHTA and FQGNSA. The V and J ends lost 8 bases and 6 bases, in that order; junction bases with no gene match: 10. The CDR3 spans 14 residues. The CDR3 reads CASGITGTGVEQYF. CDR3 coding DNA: TGTGCCAGCGGGATAACCGGGACAGGGGTCGAGCAGTACTTC.

The CDR3 nucleotides are TGTGCCAGCAGCGATCCTAGCGCAAACAATGAGCAGTTCTTC. This encodes CASSDPSANNEQFF. The chain links TRBV6-6 to TRBJ2-1, with D tentatively TRBD2 (6 bases). Trimming took 6 bases from V and 5 from J, leaving 14 bases between them. The CDR3 has 14 amino acids. Germline V gives CDR1 MNHNY, CDR2 SVGAGI (reference sequence).

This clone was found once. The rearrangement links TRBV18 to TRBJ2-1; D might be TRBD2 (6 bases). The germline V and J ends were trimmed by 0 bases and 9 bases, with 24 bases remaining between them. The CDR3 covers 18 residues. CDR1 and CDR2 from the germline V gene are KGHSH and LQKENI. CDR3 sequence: CASSPPAELATNGGEQFF. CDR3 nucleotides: TGTGCCAGCTCACCACCGGCCGAACTAGCTACCAATGGAGGTGAGCAGTTCTTC.

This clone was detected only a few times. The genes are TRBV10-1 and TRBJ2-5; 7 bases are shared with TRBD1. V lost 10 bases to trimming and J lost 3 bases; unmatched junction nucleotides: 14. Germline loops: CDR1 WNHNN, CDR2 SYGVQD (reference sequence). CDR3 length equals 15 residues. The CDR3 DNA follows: TGCGCCATTCAGGGGGAGCCACTCGGAAAAGAGACCCAGTACTTC. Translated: CAIQGEPLGKETQYF.

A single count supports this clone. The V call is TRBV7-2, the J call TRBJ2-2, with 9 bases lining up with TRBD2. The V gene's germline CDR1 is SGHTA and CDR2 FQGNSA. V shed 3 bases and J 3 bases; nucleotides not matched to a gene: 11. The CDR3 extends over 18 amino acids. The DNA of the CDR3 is TGTGCCAGCAGCTTGAGAGGACTAGCGATTAGATACACCGGGGAGCTGTTTTTT. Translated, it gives CASSLRGLAIRYTGELFF.

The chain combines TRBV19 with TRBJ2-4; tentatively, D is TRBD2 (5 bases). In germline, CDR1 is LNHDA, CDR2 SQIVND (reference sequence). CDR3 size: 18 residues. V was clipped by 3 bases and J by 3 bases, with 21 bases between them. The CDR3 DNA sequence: TGTGCCAGTAGTATGTCAGAGGGCTCCGGTATAGTCAAAAACATTCAGTACTTC. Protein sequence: CASSMSEGSGIVKNIQYF. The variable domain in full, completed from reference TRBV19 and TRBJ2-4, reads DGGITQSPKYLFRKEGQNVTLSCEQNLNHDAMYWYRQDPGQGLRLIYYSQIVNDFQKGDIAEGYSVSREKKESFPLTVTSAQKNPTAFYLCASSMSEGSGIVKNIQYFGAGTRLSVL.

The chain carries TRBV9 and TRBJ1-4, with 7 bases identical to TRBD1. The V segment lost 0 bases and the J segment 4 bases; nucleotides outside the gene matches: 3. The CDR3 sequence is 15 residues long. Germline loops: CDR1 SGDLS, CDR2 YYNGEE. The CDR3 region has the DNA TGTGCCAGCAGCGTAGGGACAGGTATTAATGAAAAACTGTTTTTT. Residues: CASSVGTGINEKLFF. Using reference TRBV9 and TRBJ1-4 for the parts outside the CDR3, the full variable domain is DSGVTQTPKHLITATGQRVTLRCSPRSGDLSVYWYQQSLDQGLQFLIQYYNGEERAKGNILERFSAQQFPDLHSELNLSSLELGDSALYFCASSVGTGINEKLFFGSGTQLSVL.

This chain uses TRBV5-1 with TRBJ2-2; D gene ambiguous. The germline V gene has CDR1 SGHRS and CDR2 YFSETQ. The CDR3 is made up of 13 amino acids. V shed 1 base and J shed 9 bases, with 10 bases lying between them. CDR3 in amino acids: CASSLSWRRELFF. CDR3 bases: TGCGCCAGCAGCTTGAGCTGGCGGAGGGAGCTGTTTTTT.

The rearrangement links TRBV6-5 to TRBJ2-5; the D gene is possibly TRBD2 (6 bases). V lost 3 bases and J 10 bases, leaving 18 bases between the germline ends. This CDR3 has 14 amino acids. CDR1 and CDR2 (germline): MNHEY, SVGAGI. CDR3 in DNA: TGTGCCAGCAGTTATGGGGCGAACGGCGGGGACCAGTACTTC. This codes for CASSYGANGGDQYF.

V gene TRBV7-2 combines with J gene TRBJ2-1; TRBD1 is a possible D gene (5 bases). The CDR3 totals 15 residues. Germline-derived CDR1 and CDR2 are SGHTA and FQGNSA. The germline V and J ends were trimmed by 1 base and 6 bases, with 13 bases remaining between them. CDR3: CASSLGGHRSNEQFF. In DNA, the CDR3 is TGTGCCAGCAGCTTAGGGGGTCACAGGAGCAATGAGCAGTTCTTC.

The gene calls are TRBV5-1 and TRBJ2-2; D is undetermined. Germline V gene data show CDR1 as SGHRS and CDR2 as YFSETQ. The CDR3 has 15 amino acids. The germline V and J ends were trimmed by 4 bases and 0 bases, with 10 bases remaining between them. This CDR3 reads CASSGGRPNTGELFF. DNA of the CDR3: TGCGCCAGCAGCGGTGGCAGGCCGAACACCGGGGAGCTGTTTTTT.

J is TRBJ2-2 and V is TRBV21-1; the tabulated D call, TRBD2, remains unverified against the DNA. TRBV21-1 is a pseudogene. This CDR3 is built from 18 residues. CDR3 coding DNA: TGTGCCAGCAGCAAATTCCCCGGGGGACGGGTGAACACCGGGGAGCTGTTTTTT. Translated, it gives CASSKFPGGRVNTGELFF.

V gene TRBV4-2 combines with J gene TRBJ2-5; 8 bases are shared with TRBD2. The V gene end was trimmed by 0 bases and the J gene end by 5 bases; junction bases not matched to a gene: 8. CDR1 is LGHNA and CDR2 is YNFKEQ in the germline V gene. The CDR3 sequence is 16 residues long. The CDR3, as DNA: TGTGCCAGCAGCCAAGACACGGGGGGGGCGGGGGAGACCCAGTACTTC. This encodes CASSQDTGGAGETQYF.

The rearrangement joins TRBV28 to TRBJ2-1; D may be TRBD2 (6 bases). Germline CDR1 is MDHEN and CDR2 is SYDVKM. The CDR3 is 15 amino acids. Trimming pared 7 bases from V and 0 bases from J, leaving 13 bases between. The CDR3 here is CASNLREISYNEQFF. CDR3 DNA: TGTGCCAGCAATCTCCGGGAGATCTCCTACAATGAGCAGTTCTTC.

CDR3 sequence reads: CASSLFGTGNQPQHF. CDR3 nucleotides: TGTGCCAGCAGTTTATTCGGGACAGGGAATCAGCCCCAGCATTTT. The genes are TRBV27 and TRBJ1-5, with 9 bases fitting TRBD1. J was trimmed by 4 bases and V by 1 base; bases with no gene match: 2. In germline, CDR1 is MNHEY, CDR2 SMNVEV (reference sequence). This CDR3 comprises 15 residues.

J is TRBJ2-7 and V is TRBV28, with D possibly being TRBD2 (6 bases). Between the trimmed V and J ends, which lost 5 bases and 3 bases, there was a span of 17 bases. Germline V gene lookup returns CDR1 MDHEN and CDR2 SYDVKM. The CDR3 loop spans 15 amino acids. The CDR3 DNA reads TGTGCCAGCAGTCTGACGACTAGGCCTAGCTACGAGCAGTACTTC. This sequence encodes CASSLTTRPSYEQYF.

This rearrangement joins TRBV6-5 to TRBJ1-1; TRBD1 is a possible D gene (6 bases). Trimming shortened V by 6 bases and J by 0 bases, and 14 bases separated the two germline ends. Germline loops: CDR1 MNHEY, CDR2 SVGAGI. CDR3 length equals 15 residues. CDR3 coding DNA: TGTGCCAGCAGCCAAAACAGGGTCATGAACACTGAAGCTTTCTTT. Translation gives CASSQNRVMNTEAFF.

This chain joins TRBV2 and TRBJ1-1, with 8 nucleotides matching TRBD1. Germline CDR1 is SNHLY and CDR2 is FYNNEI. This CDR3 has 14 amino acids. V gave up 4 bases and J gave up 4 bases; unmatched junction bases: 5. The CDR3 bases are TGTGCCAGCAGTGTACAGGGGGGGAGCACTGAAGCTTTCTTT. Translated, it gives CASSVQGGSTEAFF.

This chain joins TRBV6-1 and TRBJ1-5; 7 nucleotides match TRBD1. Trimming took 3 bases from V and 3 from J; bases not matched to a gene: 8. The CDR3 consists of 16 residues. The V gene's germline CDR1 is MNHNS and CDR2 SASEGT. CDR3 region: CASSDPGQNNNQPQHF. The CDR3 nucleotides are TGTGCCAGCAGTGATCCGGGACAGAACAACAATCAGCCCCAGCATTTT.

The CDR3 is CASDKHPHGSSTDTQYF. The DNA of the CDR3 is TGCGCCAGCGACAAGCATCCCCACGGCTCTAGCACAGATACGCAGTATTTT. The chain is built from TRBV23-1 and TRBJ2-3; D is undetermined. TRBV23-1 is treated as an ORF (open reading frame) with a function not yet certain. V lost 8 bases, J lost 0 bases, and 21 bases lay in between. This CDR3 spans 17 amino acids.

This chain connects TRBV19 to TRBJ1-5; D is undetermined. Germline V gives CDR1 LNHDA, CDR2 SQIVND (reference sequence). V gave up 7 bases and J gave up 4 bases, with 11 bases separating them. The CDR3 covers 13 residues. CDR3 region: CASTGVGNQPQHF. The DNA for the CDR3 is TGTGCCAGTACCGGGGTCGGGAATCAGCCCCAGCATTTT.

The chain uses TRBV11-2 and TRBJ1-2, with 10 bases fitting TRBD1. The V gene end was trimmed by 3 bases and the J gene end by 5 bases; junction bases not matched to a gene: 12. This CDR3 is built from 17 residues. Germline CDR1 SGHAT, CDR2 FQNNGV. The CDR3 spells CASSFGQGDRMGYGYTF. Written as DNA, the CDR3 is TGTGCCAGCAGCTTCGGACAGGGGGATCGTATGGGTTATGGCTACACCTTC.

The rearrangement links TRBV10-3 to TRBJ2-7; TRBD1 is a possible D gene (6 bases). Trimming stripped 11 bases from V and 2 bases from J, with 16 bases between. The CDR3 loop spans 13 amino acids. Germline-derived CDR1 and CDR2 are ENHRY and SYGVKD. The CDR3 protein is CAVSYDRTYEQYF. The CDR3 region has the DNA TGTGCCGTCTCCTATGACAGGACCTACGAGCAGTACTTC.

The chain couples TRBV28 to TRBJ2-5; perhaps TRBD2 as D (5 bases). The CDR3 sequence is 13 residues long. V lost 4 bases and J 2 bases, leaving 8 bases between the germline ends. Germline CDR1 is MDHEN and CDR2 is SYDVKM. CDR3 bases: TGTGCCAGCAGTTGGAGGAATCAAGAGACCCAGTACTTC. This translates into CASSWRNQETQYF.